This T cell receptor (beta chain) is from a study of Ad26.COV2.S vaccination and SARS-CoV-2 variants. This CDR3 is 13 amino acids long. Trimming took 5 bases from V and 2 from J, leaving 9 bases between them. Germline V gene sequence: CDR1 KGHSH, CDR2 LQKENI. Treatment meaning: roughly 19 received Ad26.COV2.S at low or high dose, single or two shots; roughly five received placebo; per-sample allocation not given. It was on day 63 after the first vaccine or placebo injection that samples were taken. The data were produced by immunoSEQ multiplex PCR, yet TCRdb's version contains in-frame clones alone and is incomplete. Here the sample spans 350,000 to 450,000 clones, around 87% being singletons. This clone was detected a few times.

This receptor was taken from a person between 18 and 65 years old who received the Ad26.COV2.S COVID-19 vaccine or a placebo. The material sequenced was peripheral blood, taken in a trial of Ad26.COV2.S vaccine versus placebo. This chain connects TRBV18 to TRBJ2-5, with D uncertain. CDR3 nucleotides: TGTGCCAGCTCATCAGCGATTCAAGAGACCCAGTACTTC. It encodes CASSSAIQETQYF.